This TCR beta chain was found in a study of blood T cells in healthy people across ages. Findings of the study overall: When set beside aged donors, long-lived donors presented more naive CD4+ cells and higher diversity. Strongly correlated with naive T cell percentage was TCR beta diversity.

The CDR3 sequence is 13 residues long. The V end was cut by 5 bases, the J end by 4 bases, with 11 bases between. PCR was performed a second time for about 6 to 11 cycles using a sample-barcoded 5' primer and a J-beta primer mix. TCRdb reprocessed the 5' RACE reads with MiXCR, giving one entry per CDR3 protein. This sample carries 1.4 million to 1.5 million distinct CDR3 sequences, about 40% of them seen once, and the ten largest clones take 7.9%. Concerning this clonotype itself: As yet, its antigen is unknown.

Samples each yielded at least 6 micrograms of total RNA. The chain recombines TRBV12-3 or TRBV12-4 with TRBJ1-1; no clear D gene. The sequencing sample was made of blood. This TCR came from a woman in her late teens or twenties in good health. The chain's CDR3 is CASSAGPVTEAFF. In nucleotides, the CDR3 is TGTGCCAGCAGTGCGGGCCCTGTCACTGAAGCTTTCTTT.